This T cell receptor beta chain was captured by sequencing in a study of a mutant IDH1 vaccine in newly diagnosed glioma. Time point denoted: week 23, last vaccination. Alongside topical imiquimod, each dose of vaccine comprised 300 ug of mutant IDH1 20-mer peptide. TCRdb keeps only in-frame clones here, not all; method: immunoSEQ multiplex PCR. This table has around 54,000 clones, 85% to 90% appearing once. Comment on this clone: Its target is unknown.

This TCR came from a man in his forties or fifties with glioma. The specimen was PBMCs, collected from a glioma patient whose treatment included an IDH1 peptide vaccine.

CDR3 bases: TGCGCCAGCAGCCTATGGCCGGGGCAGGGTGCCTACGAGCAGTACTTC. It yields the protein CASSLWPGQGAYEQYF. The rearrangement joins TRBV4-1 to TRBJ2-7, with D tentatively TRBD1 or TRBD2 (5 bases each). The length of the CDR3 is 16 residues. The germline V and J ends were trimmed by 4 bases and 2 bases, with 18 bases remaining between them. The germline gives CDR1 MGHRA, CDR2 YSYEKL.